This T cell receptor (beta chain) comes out of a study of cytomegalovirus exposure and HLA in healthy donors. Germline CDR1 reads SGHRS; CDR2 reads YFSETQ. V was clipped by 2 bases and J by 1 base; unmatched bases: 2. This CDR3 has 16 amino acids. The PCR used 60 Vbeta and 13 Jbeta primers. Here immunoSEQ multiplex PCR was the method, and the copy in TCRdb shows in-frame clones only, minus some. The sample includes about 130,000 clones, roughly 70% of them seen just once. For this clone: Its antigen remains unidentified.

Overall study results and limits: When a later analysis was performed, an Asian-associated ancestry cluster reportedly had fewer N-insertions than the approximately 700-donor mean.

The receptor was isolated from a man in his forties in good health and CMV-seropositive. The sequenced material came from PBMCs. V gene TRBV5-1 combines with J gene TRBJ1-6; 8 bases align to TRBD1. The CDR3 DNA is TGCGCCAGCAGCTTCCAGGGGGCTTCCTATAATTCACCCCTCCACTTT. This translates into CASSFQGASYNSPLHF.